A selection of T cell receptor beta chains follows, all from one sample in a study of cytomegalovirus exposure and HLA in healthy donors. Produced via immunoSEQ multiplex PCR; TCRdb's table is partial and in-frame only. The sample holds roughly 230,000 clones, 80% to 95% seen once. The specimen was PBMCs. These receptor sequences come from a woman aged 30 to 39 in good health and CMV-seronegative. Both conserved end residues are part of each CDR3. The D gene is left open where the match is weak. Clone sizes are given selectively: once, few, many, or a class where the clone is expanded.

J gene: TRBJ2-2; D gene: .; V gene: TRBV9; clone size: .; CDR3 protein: CASSVLLGGELFF; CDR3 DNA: TGTGCCAGCAGCGTCCTTCTGGGCGGGGAGCTGTTTTTT
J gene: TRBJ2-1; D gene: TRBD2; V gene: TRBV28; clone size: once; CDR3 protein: CASSSLGLVGNEQFF; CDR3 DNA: TGTGCCAGCAGTTCCCTAGGACTAGTCGGCAATGAGCAGTTCTTC
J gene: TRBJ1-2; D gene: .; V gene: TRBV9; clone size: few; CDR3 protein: CASTSGTLNGYTF; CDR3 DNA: TGTGCCAGCACATCCGGGACTTTAAATGGCTACACCTTC
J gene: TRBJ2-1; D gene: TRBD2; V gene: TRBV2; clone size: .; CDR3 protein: CASSESRTSGRAWNEQFF; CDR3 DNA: TGTGCCAGCAGTGAATCTAGGACTAGCGGGAGGGCCTGGAATGAGCAGTTCTTC
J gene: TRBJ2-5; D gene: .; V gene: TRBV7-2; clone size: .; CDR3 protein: CASSLKGRQETQYF; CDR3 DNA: TGTGCCAGCAGCTTGAAGGGACGCCAAGAGACCCAGTACTTC
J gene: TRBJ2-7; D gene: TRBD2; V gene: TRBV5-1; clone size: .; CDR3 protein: CASSFEGTSGTEQYF; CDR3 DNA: TGCGCCAGCAGCTTTGAAGGGACTAGCGGGACCGAGCAGTACTTC
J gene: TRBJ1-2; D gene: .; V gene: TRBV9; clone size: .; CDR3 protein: CASSVRDTGANYGYTF; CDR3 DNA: TGTGCCAGCAGCGTAAGGGATACGGGAGCTAACTATGGCTACACCTTC
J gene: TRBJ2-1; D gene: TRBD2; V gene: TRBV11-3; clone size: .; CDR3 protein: CASSPRGAHEQFF; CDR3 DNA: TGTGCCAGCAGCCCGCGGGGGGCCCATGAGCAGTTCTTC
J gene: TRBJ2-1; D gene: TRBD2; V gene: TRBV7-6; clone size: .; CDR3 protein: CASSLTSGSLNEQFF; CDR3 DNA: TGTGCCAGCAGCTTAACTAGCGGGAGCCTCAATGAGCAGTTCTTC
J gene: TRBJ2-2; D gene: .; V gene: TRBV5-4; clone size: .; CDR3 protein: CASSERDTGELFF; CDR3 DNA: TGTGCCAGCAGCGAGCGAGACACCGGGGAGCTGTTTTTT
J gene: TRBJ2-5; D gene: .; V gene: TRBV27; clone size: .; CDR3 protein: CASRIGPQETQYF; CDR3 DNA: TGTGCCAGCAGAATAGGACCCCAAGAGACCCAGTACTTC
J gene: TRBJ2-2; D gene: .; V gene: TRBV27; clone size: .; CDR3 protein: CASSLTGELFF; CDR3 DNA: TGTGCCAGCAGTTTAACCGGGGAGCTGTTTTTT
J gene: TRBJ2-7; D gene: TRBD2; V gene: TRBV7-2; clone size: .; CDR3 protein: CASSWGRDWGYEQYF; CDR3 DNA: TGTGCCAGCAGCTGGGGGAGGGACTGGGGCTACGAGCAGTACTTC
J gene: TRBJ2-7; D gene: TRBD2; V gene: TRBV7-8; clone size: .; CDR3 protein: CASSSSGRGTYEQYF; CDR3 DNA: TGTGCCAGCAGCTCTAGCGGACGGGGAACCTACGAGCAGTACTTC
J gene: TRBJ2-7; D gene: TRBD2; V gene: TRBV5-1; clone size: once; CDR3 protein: CASSLASGAYEQYF; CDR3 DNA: TGCGCCAGCAGCTTGGCTAGCGGGGCCTACGAGCAGTACTTC
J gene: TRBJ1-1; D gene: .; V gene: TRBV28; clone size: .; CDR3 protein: CASIPRGGPMNTEAFF; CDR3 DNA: TGTGCCAGCATTCCCCGGGGGGGTCCTATGAACACTGAAGCTTTCTTT
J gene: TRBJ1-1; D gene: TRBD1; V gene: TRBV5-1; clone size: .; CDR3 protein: CASSPIPGQGAFF; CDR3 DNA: TGCGCCAGCAGCCCAATACCGGGACAGGGAGCTTTCTTT
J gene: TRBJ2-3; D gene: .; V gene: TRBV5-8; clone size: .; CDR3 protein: CASIGTGALSLTDTQYF; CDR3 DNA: TGTGCCAGCATTGGTACCGGGGCCCTGTCGCTCACAGATACGCAGTATTTT
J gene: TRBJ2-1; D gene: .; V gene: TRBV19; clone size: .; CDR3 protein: CASSMARDNEQFF; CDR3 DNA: TGTGCCAGTAGTATGGCGCGGGACAATGAGCAGTTCTTC
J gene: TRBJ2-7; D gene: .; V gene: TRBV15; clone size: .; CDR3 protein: CATAVLPSSEQYF; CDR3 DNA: TGTGCCACCGCGGTTTTACCGAGTAGCGAGCAGTACTTC
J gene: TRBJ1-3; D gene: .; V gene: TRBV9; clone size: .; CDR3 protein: CASSPDPNTIYF; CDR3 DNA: TGTGCCAGCAGCCCAGACCCAAACACCATATATTTT
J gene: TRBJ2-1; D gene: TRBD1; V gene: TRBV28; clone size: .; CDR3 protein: CASSSYRDRVINEQFF; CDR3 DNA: TGTGCCAGCAGTTCATACCGGGACAGGGTCATCAATGAGCAGTTCTTC
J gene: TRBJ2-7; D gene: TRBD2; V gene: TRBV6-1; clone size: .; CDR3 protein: CASSEAPIWGLGHEQYF; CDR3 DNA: TGTGCCAGCAGTGAAGCCCCAATCTGGGGACTAGGACACGAGCAGTACTTC
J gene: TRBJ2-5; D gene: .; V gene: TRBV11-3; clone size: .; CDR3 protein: CASSLLAGGGKTQYF; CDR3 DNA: TGTGCCAGCAGCTTGCTAGCAGGGGGAGGAAAGACCCAGTACTTC
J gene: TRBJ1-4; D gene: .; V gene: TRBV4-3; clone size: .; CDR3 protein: CASSQELGNEKLFF; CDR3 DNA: TGCGCCAGCAGCCAAGAATTGGGGAATGAAAAACTGTTTTTT